This T cell receptor (beta chain) was sequenced in a study of blood T cell repertoires in COVID-19. Study-wide background: The United States, Italy and Spain provided the acute and convalescent COVID-19 samples.

This clone was seen more than once but under ten times. Sequenced by immunoSEQ multiplex PCR; TCRdb stores in-frame clones only, minus some. The sample includes roughly 250,000 clones, 80% to 85% of them seen just once. J lost 0 bases, V lost 5 bases, and 7 bases had no gene match. CDR3 length: 17 amino acids. Germline CDR1 SGHTA, CDR2 FQGTGA. This clonotype originated in a woman in her sixties with active or convalescent COVID-19. The source material was peripheral blood. The rearrangement joins TRBV7-3 to TRBJ2-1; 10 bases match TRBD2. For the CDR3, the DNA is TGTGCCAGCAGCATATCTAGCGGGGGCTTCTCCTACAATGAGCAGTTCTTC. Its protein product is CASSISSGGFSYNEQFF.